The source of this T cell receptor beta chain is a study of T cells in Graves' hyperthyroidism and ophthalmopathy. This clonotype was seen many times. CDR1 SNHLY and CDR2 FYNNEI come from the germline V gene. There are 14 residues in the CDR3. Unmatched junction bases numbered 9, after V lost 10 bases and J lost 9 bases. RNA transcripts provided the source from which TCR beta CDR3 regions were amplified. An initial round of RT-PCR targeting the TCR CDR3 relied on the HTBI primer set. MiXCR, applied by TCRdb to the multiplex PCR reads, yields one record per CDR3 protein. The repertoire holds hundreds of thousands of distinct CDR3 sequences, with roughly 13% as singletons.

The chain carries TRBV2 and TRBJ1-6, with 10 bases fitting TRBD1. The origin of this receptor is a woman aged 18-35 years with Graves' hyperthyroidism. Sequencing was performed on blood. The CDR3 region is CATSPGQGSSPLHF. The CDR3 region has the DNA TGTGCCACTTCACCGGGACAGGGGTCTTCACCCCTCCACTTT. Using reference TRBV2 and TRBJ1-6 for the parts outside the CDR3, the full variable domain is EPEVTQTPSHQVTQMGQEVILRCVPISNHLYFYWYRQILGQKVEFLVSFYNNEISEKSEIFDDQFSVERPDGSNFTLKIRSTKLEDSAMYFCATSPGQGSSPLHFGNGTRLTVT.